These T cell receptor beta chains were read from a single sample in a study of cytomegalovirus exposure and HLA in healthy donors. TCRdb's copy holds only in-frame clones and misses some; the assay was immunoSEQ multiplex PCR. The sample includes nearly 65,000 clones, roughly 67% of them seen just once. The sequenced sample consisted of PBMCs. Receptor source: a middle-aged man in good health and CMV-seronegative. CDR3s include the opening cysteine and the closing phenylalanine or tryptophan. The D gene is left open where the match is weak. For some rows the clone size is stated as once, few or many, or as a class when expanded; others skip it.

j_call,clone_size,v_call,d_call,cdr3_nt,cdr3_aa
TRBJ1-3,NA,TRBV19,NA,TGTGCCAGTAGTATACTGCCTTCCCTATTCTCTGGAAACACCATATATTTT,CASSILPSLFSGNTIYF
TRBJ2-7,NA,TRBV10-2,TRBD2,TGCGCCAGCAAACCTGGGACTAGCGGGGCCTACGAGCAGTACTTC,CASKPGTSGAYEQYF
TRBJ2-3,NA,TRBV6-6,NA,TGTGCCAGCAGACTAGCCCCTACAGATACGCAGTATTTT,CASRLAPTDTQYF
TRBJ1-2,NA,TRBV5-1,TRBD1,TGCGCCAGCAGCTTGGATGACAGGGAATATGGCAACACCTTC,CASSLDDREYGNTF
TRBJ1-4,NA,TRBV30,NA,TGTGCCTGGAGTCCAGGGGTCGGTGATGAAAAACTGTTTTTT,CAWSPGVGDEKLFF
TRBJ1-3,NA,TRBV9,NA,TGTGCCAGCAGCGAAGGAGGAGCGTCCGGAAACACCATATATTTT,CASSEGGASGNTIYF
TRBJ2-7,NA,TRBV5-1,TRBD2,TGCGCCAGCAGCTTAGGGAGCGGGGTACCCTACGAGCAGTACTTC,CASSLGSGVPYEQYF
TRBJ2-7,NA,TRBV6-1,NA,TGTGCCAGCAGTGCCCCAGGGGTGCTAGGCCCGTTGGAGCAGTACTTC,CASSAPGVLGPLEQYF
TRBJ1-4,NA,TRBV7-9,TRBD1,TGTTCCAGCAGCTCCGACCGGGACAGGGGGCATAGAGGCGAAAAACTGTTTTTT,CSSSSDRDRGHRGEKLFF
TRBJ1-1,NA,TRBV6-5,TRBD1,TGTGCCAGCAGTTCTACGGGACAGACGAACACTGAAGCTTTCTTT,CASSSTGQTNTEAFF
TRBJ1-4,NA,TRBV4-2,NA,TGTGCCAGCAGCCAAGATTGGCAGACAACTAATGAAAAACTGTTTTTT,CASSQDWQTTNEKLFF
TRBJ2-3,NA,TRBV11-3,TRBD2,TGTGCCAGCAGCGATAGCGGGGGGACCACAGATACGCAGTATTTT,CASSDSGGTTDTQYF
TRBJ1-3,once,TRBV27,NA,TGTGCCAGCAGTTTCGGGACAAATGGAAACACCATATATTTT,CASSFGTNGNTIYF
TRBJ2-5,NA,TRBV25-1,TRBD1,TGTGCCAGCAGTGATCTCCGGGACAGGGAACAAGAGACCCAGTACTTC,CASSDLRDREQETQYF
TRBJ1-1,few,TRBV2,NA,TGTGCCAGCAAATCTGGTTTTAGGAACACTGAAGCTTTCTTT,CASKSGFRNTEAFF
TRBJ1-2,NA,TRBV18,NA,TGTGCCAGCTCAGACAGGCGTCCTTTGGAGGGCTACACCTTC,CASSDRRPLEGYTF
TRBJ2-7,NA,TRBV5-1,NA,TGCGCCAGCAGCTTTAGGGGTTTAGGGGCCTACGAGCAGTACTTC,CASSFRGLGAYEQYF
TRBJ1-5,NA,TRBV6-6,TRBD1,TGTGCCAGCAGCGGGACAGGGGTTCAGCCCCAGCATTTT,CASSGTGVQPQHF
TRBJ1-4,NA,TRBV27,NA,TGTGCCAGCAGTTTGCGGGGCGAAAAACTGTTTTTT,CASSLRGEKLFF
TRBJ1-1,NA,TRBV5-6,NA,TGTGCCAGCAGCTCGGAAGGGGTAAAGGAAGCTTTCTTT,CASSSEGVKEAFF
TRBJ2-7,NA,TRBV19,TRBD2,TGTGCCAGTACTAGCGGGGCGCCCTACGAGCAGTACTTC,CASTSGAPYEQYF
TRBJ2-7,NA,TRBV6-5,TRBD1,TGTGCCAGCAGTTATCGACAGGGGGGCGAGCAGTACTTC,CASSYRQGGEQYF
TRBJ1-4,NA,TRBV28,NA,TGTGCCAGCAGTTTGAAGGGGGTGGGTGAAAAACTGTTTTTT,CASSLKGVGEKLFF
TRBJ1-1,few,TRBV6-1,NA,TGTGCCAGCAGTGGTCACTTAGGGGTGACTGAAGCTTTCTTT,CASSGHLGVTEAFF
TRBJ1-2,NA,TRBV6-6,TRBD1,TGTGCCAGCAGTTCCCACGGCCGGGACAGCTATGGCTACACCTTC,CASSSHGRDSYGYTF
TRBJ1-3,NA,TRBV6-6,NA,TGTGCCAGCAGTTCTGGGGTAGGGCGGGGGGGAAACACCATATATTTT,CASSSGVGRGGNTIYF